These 19 T cell receptor beta chains share one sample of origin, sequenced in a study of blood T cell repertoires in COVID-19. Profiled with immunoSEQ multiplex PCR; TCRdb holds only in-frame clones, not every one. The data hold about 160,000 clones, with 92% observed a single time. Sequencing input: peripheral blood. These TCRs come from a man aged 25 to 40 with COVID-19, enrolled during active disease.

The CDR3 is CASSETSGGADTQYF. CDR3 DNA sequence: TGTGCCAGCAGTGAAACTAGCGGGGGGGCAGATACGCAGTATTTT. The gene calls are TRBV6-1 and TRBJ2-3, with 13 bases aligning to TRBD2. CDR3 length equals 15 residues. Germline CDR1 is MNHNS and CDR2 is SASEGT. V lost 2 bases and J lost 4; bases outside the gene matches: 0.

This chain joins TRBV6-2 or TRBV6-3 and TRBJ2-7, with TRBD2 matching 10 bases. The CDR3 has 19 residues. V shed 2 bases and J 6 bases; nucleotides not matched to a gene: 19. The germline V gene encodes CDR1 MNHEY and CDR2 SVGEGT. CDR3 protein: CASSYRFGLAGVYSGEQYF. The CDR3 coding sequence is TGTGCCAGCAGTTACCGATTTGGGCTAGCGGGAGTATATTCTGGCGAGCAGTACTTC.

The rearrangement links TRBV19 to TRBJ2-7, with TRBD2 matching over 11 bases. CDR1 and CDR2 from the germline V gene are LNHDA and SQIVND (reference sequence). Germline trimming cut 5 bases from V and 0 bases from J; bases unmatched to any gene: 3. The CDR3 length is 15 residues. The CDR3 loop is CASSPSGRISYEQYF. The CDR3 region has the DNA TGTGCCAGTAGTCCTAGCGGGAGGATCTCCTACGAGCAGTACTTC.

V is TRBV5-1 and J is TRBJ1-5; D uncertain. Germline V gene data show CDR1 as SGHRS and CDR2 as YFSETQ. CDR3 length: 15 residues. Trimming took off 5 bases at V and 0 bases at J, with 12 bases between the two ends. CDR3 loop: CASSLSGISNQPQHF. CDR3 DNA sequence: TGCGCCAGCAGTCTATCCGGGATTAGCAATCAGCCCCAGCATTTT.

The chain couples TRBV25-1 to TRBJ1-6; the match to TRBD1 covers 9 bases. Per germline, CDR1 MGHDK and CDR2 SYGVNS. Germline trimming cut 5 bases from V and 7 bases from J; bases unmatched to any gene: 9. The CDR3 runs 16 residues. CDR3: CASSRFGDRENSPLHF. Here the CDR3 DNA reads TGTGCCAGCAGTCGATTCGGGGACAGGGAAAATTCACCCCTCCACTTT. Drawing the rest from reference TRBV25-1 and TRBJ1-6, the complete variable domain is EADIYQTPRYLVIGTGKKITLECSQTMGHDKMYWYQQDPGMELHLIHYSYGVNSTEKGDLSSESTVSRIRTEHFPLTLESARPSHTSQYLCASSRFGDRENSPLHFGNGTRLTVT.

The chain is built from TRBV4-3 and TRBJ1-2; D is ambiguous. The CDR3 totals 12 residues. The V gene lost 5 bases and the J gene lost 2 bases, with 6 bases spanning the gap. From germline, CDR1 is LGHNA and CDR2 YSLEER. The CDR3 is CASSSQNYGYTF. The CDR3, as DNA: TGCGCCAGCAGCTCCCAGAACTATGGCTACACCTTC.

The chain carries TRBV7-6 and TRBJ2-1, with 8 bases lining up with TRBD1. The CDR3 has 15 amino acids. The germline gives CDR1 SGHVS, CDR2 FNYEAQ. J gave up 2 bases and V 4 bases, and 4 bases lay outside the gene matches. The CDR3, as DNA: TGTGCCAGCAGCTACCAGGACAGGGCCTACAATGAGCAGTTCTTC. This gives the protein CASSYQDRAYNEQFF.

V gene TRBV6-5 combines with J gene TRBJ1-6; maybe TRBD1 (5 bases). Germline CDR1 MNHEY, CDR2 SVGAGI. The length of the CDR3 is 15 residues. Trimming shortened V by 10 bases and J by 7 bases, and 20 bases separated the two germline ends. CDR3 sequence: CATRLSGLTNSPLHF. In nucleotides, the CDR3 is TGTGCCACCAGACTCTCAGGGCTAACCAATTCACCCCTCCACTTT.

The chain has TRBV7-2 and TRBJ2-7, with D perhaps matching TRBD1 (5 bases). This CDR3 comprises 15 residues. CDR1 and CDR2 (germline): SGHTA, FQGNSA. V was shortened by 5 bases and J by 9 bases, with 23 bases between the two germline ends. CDR3 protein: CASSPITLTGSRQYF. The CDR3 region has the DNA TGTGCCAGCAGCCCCATCACATTAACAGGATCTCGGCAGTACTTC.

The J gene is TRBJ2-7, the V gene TRBV28; D gene ambiguous. With 6 bases removed from V and 3 bases from J, the gap between germline ends came to 15 bases. This CDR3 contains 14 residues. In germline, CDR1 is MDHEN, CDR2 SYDVKM. This chain's CDR3 is CASSRRGVDYEQYF. CDR3 sequence (DNA): TGTGCCAGCAGCCGCCGAGGAGTAGACTACGAGCAGTACTTC.

This clone was seen more than once but under ten times. The chain employs TRBV29-1 and TRBJ2-7; 7 bases line up with TRBD1. CDR3 length equals 15 residues. V lost 2 bases to trimming and J lost 1 base; unmatched junction nucleotides: 8. The germline V gene encodes CDR1 SQVTM and CDR2 ANQGSEA. DNA of the CDR3: TGCAGCGTTGAACCTCCCGGGACAGCTTCCTACGAGCAGTACTTC. Residues: CSVEPPGTASYEQYF.

This sequence joins TRBV15 and TRBJ1-3; 7 bases map to TRBD1. Trimming cost V 4 bases and J 5 bases; bases outside gene matches: 8. Germline CDR1 LNHNV, CDR2 YYDKDF (reference sequence). This CDR3 region has 15 residues. CDR3 in DNA: TGTGCCACCAGCAATAAGGACAGGCATCGAAACACCATATATTTT. Encoded protein: CATSNKDRHRNTIYF.

The rearrangement links TRBV5-6 to TRBJ1-2; D is uncertain. The CDR3 covers 18 residues. The germline V gene has CDR1 SGHDT and CDR2 YYEEEE. Trimming cost V 4 bases and J 0 bases, with 22 bases left between them. The CDR3 DNA follows: TGTGCCAGCAGCCCCCCTGCGACGGGTCATCGTCCTAACTATGGCTACACCTTC. This gives the protein CASSPPATGHRPNYGYTF.

The chain combines TRBV19 with TRBJ1-5, with D maybe TRBD1 (5 bases). The germline V and J ends were trimmed by 5 bases and 7 bases, with 15 bases remaining between them. The CDR3 contains 14 residues. Germline loops: CDR1 LNHDA, CDR2 SQIVND (reference sequence). The CDR3 loop reads CASSGARVGQPQHF. DNA of the CDR3: TGTGCCAGTAGTGGGGCCAGGGTGGGACAGCCCCAGCATTTT.

The J gene is TRBJ1-2, the V gene TRBV19; no definite D call. This CDR3 has 13 residues. In germline, CDR1 is LNHDA, CDR2 SQIVND (reference sequence). V lost 8 bases and J lost 4, with 14 bases in between. The CDR3 DNA is TGTGCCAGTTCTAGAGATGGGAGCTATGGCTACACCTTC. The encoded protein is CASSRDGSYGYTF.

The chain has TRBV12-5 and TRBJ2-3; the D is unclear. Germline CDR1 reads LGHNT; CDR2 reads FRNRAP. Trimming removed 3 bases from V and 2 bases from J, with 33 bases in between. The CDR3 spans 22 residues. Written as DNA, the CDR3 is TGTGCTAGTGGTTTCTCAACCAAATCAACCTCGGCAGGCGACAATTTCACAGATACGCAGTATTTT. As protein: CASGFSTKSTSAGDNFTDTQYF. The whole variable domain, remainder taken from reference TRBV12-5 and TRBJ2-3, is DARVTQTPRHKVTEMGQEVTMRCQPILGHNTVFWYRQTMMQGLELLAYFRNRAPLDDSGMPKDRFSAEMPDATLATLKIQPSEPRDSAVYFCASGFSTKSTSAGDNFTDTQYFGPGTRLTVL.

The chain uses TRBV28 and TRBJ1-2; D not resolved. Germline values: CDR1 MDHEN, CDR2 SYDVKM. V lost 3 bases to trimming and J lost 5 bases, with 7 bases between them. This CDR3 is built from 12 residues. The CDR3 loop is CASSFGPYGYTF. Written as DNA, the CDR3 is TGTGCCAGCAGTTTTGGGCCTTATGGCTACACCTTC.

In the case of this clone: The same CDR3 arises from other DNA sequences in this sample as well. The rearrangement uses TRBV7-3 and TRBJ2-2; no definite D call. The length of the CDR3 is 12 residues. Germline CDR1 SGHTA, CDR2 FQGTGA. V was shortened by 3 bases and J by 4 bases, with 3 bases between the two germline ends. CDR3 residues: CASSFSTGELFF. In nucleotides, the CDR3 is TGTGCCAGCAGCTTCAGCACCGGGGAGCTGTTTTTT.

The rearrangement uses TRBV28 and TRBJ2-1, with a possible D match to TRBD2 (6 bases). Per germline, CDR1 MDHEN and CDR2 SYDVKM. CDR3 length: 17 residues. Trimming shortened V by 4 bases and J by 2 bases, and 18 bases separated the two germline ends. DNA of the CDR3: TGTGCCAGCAGTTCCCAGGCGGGGCGAAGGACCTACAATGAGCAGTTCTTC. Translating it yields CASSSQAGRRTYNEQFF.